These T cell receptor beta chains were read from a single sample in a study of Graves' ophthalmopathy and Graves' hyperthyroidism. A single record per CDR3 protein comes from TCRdb applying MiXCR to the multiplex PCR reads. The table records 350,000 or so distinct CDR3 sequences, 15% to 20% of them present only once. Sequenced: peripheral blood. Receptor source: an adult man with Graves' ophthalmopathy. Each CDR3 is given with its conserved first and last residue. Each record gives: J gene, clone size, D gene, CDR3 length, V gene, CDR3 DNA, CDR3 protein. A D gene is named only where the DNA matches it firmly. Some rows mark clone size as missing; the rest say once, few, many or name a class of expanded clone.

TRBJ1-2	many	NA	14	TRBV13	TGTGCCAGCAGCTTTTTGCGTGGCGACTATGGCTACACCTTC	CASSFLRGDYGYTF
TRBJ1-1	many	NA	14	TRBV20-1	TGCAGTGCTAGAGTCGCTTCTATGAACACTGAAGCTTTCTTT	CSARVASMNTEAFF
TRBJ1-1	many	TRBD1	17	TRBV27	TGTGCCAGCAGGGAAAGGGGGCGGGGAGTTATGAACACTGAAGCTTTCTTT	CASRERGRGVMNTEAFF
TRBJ1-5	many	NA	16	TRBV12-3/TRBV12-4	TGTGCCAGCAGTCCCCCCTCGGTAGGGGTCGGGCAGCCCCAGCATTTT	CASSPPSVGVGQPQHF
TRBJ2-7	NA	NA	13	TRBV7-2	TGTGCCAGCAGCTTAGCCCTCCTATCCGAGCAGTACTTC	CASSLALLSEQYF
TRBJ1-1	many	NA	11	TRBV29-1	TGCAGCTCCGGATTGGACACTGAAGCTTTCTTT	CSSGLDTEAFF
TRBJ2-5	many	TRBD2	19	TRBV7-2	TGTGCCAGCAGCCGCAAATTCATGACTAGCGGGGGGCCACGGGAGACCCAGTACTTC	CASSRKFMTSGGPRETQYF
TRBJ2-7	once	NA	13	TRBV28	TGTGCCAGCAGTTTACCGACAGTGGTCGAGCAGTACTTC	CASSLPTVVEQYF
TRBJ2-2	many	TRBD1	16	TRBV11-1	TGTGCCAGCAGCCCGAGTGACAGGGGAGTCGCCGGGGAGCTGTTTTTT	CASSPSDRGVAGELFF
TRBJ1-2	many	TRBD1	12	TRBV29-1	TGCAGCGCGGGACAGGCCCTCTATGGCTACACCTTC	CSAGQALYGYTF
TRBJ1-1	many	TRBD1	13	TRBV12-3/TRBV12-4	TGTGCCAGCAGGTTCTTGAACAGGGGGCAAGCTTTCTTT	CASRFLNRGQAFF
TRBJ2-7	many	TRBD1	17	TRBV7-9	TGTGCCAGCAGCTTAGAATCCTGGGCAGGGGGCTCCTACGAGCAGTACTTC	CASSLESWAGGSYEQYF
TRBJ2-2	many	TRBD1	13	TRBV19	TGTGCCAGTACCGCGAACAGGGGAGGGGAGCTGTTTTTT	CASTANRGGELFF
TRBJ1-5	NA	NA	15	TRBV7-2	TGTGCCAGCAGCTTAGCTTCGTGGGGGAAGCAGCCCCAGCATTTT	CASSLASWGKQPQHF
TRBJ2-5	few	TRBD1	15	TRBV19	TGTGCCAGTAGCCCGGGACAGGGCATGTTCGAGACCCAGTACTTC	CASSPGQGMFETQYF
TRBJ1-3	NA	NA	14	TRBV28	TGTGCCAGCAGTCCTCTACTATCTGGAAACACCATATATTTT	CASSPLLSGNTIYF
TRBJ2-2	many	NA	14	TRBV19	TGTGCCAGTAGTATTAGGGCACCTACCGGGGAGCTGTTTTTT	CASSIRAPTGELFF
TRBJ2-2	many	TRBD1	20	TRBV19	TGTGCCAGTAGTATTAAAGAAACCGGGACAGGGAGAGGGCCGACCGGGGAGCTGTTTTTT	CASSIKETGTGRGPTGELFF
TRBJ1-5	many	TRBD1	14	TRBV2	TGTGCCAGCAGTGGACAGGGGGCCAATCAGCCCCAGCATTTT	CASSGQGANQPQHF
TRBJ1-6	many	TRBD1	15	TRBV5-1	TGCGCCAGCAGCCCCTTGGGACAGGATAATTCACCCCTCCACTTT	CASSPLGQDNSPLHF
TRBJ2-2	few	NA	13	TRBV19	TGTGCCAGTACAGTGGGATCCACCGGGGAGCTGTTTTTT	CASTVGSTGELFF
TRBJ1-5	many	NA	15	TRBV6-2/TRBV6-3	TGTGCCACCCACCGGGACGGATTTAGCAATCAGCCCCAGCATTTT	CATHRDGFSNQPQHF
TRBJ2-7	NA	TRBD2	16	TRBV5-1	TGCGCCAGCAGCTATGGACTAGCGGGAGGAGCGAGTGAGCAGTACTTC	CASSYGLAGGASEQYF
TRBJ1-2	few	NA	11	TRBV29-1	TGCAGCGTTGAAGATCTGTCCGGGGCATTCTTC	CSVEDLSGAFF
TRBJ2-5	few	NA	14	TRBV11-2	TGTGCCAGCAGCTTGTGGGGGGGCACGGAGACCCAGTACTTC	CASSLWGGTETQYF
TRBJ2-2	many	NA	16	TRBV7-2	TGTGCCAGCAGCCCCGCTAGCTCGAGGACGAGTGGGGAGCTGTTTTTT	CASSPASSRTSGELFF
TRBJ1-2	few	NA	14	TRBV4-3	TGCGCCAGCAGCCAAGACCAGGGCGGCTATGGCTACACCTTC	CASSQDQGGYGYTF
TRBJ2-4	many	NA	14	TRBV11-3	TGTGCCAGCAGCTTAGGAGGGGACGAAAACATTCAGTACTTC	CASSLGGDENIQYF
TRBJ2-7	many	TRBD2	13	TRBV3-1	TGTGCCAGCAGCCCGGGACTAGATTACGAGCAGTACTTC	CASSPGLDYEQYF
TRBJ1-6	NA	NA	16	TRBV20-1	TGCAGTGCTAGATCCCTCGTAGAGGGTGGTAATTCACCCCTCCACTTT	CSARSLVEGGNSPLHF
TRBJ2-5	many	TRBD2	18	TRBV12-3/TRBV12-4	TGTGCCAGCAGCACCGGGACTAGCGGGACGAACCGCCGAGAGACCCAGTACTTC	CASSTGTSGTNRRETQYF
TRBJ2-7	many	TRBD2	16	TRBV9	TGTGCCAGCAGCGTAGCGTGGACTAGCGGCCCCTACGAGCAGTACTTC	CASSVAWTSGPYEQYF
TRBJ1-2	NA	NA	13	TRBV28	TGTGCCAGCAGTTTGGGGGACATCGGCGGCTACACCTTC	CASSLGDIGGYTF
TRBJ1-2	many	NA	14	TRBV6-1	TGTGCCAGCAGTGAAGCGGGGGGGGGCTATGGCTACACCTTC	CASSEAGGGYGYTF
TRBJ2-5	few	TRBD2	14	TRBV15	TGTGCCACCAGCAGGCCTAGCGGGACAGAGACCCAGTACTTC	CATSRPSGTETQYF
TRBJ2-7	many	TRBD1	15	TRBV6-2/TRBV6-3	TGTGCCAGCAGTTACCTCGGACAGGGAAACTACGAGCAGTACTTC	CASSYLGQGNYEQYF
TRBJ1-1	many	NA	11	TRBV29-1	TGCAGCGTTCGGTCGGGGGGTGAAGCTTTCTTT	CSVRSGGEAFF
TRBJ2-2	many	NA	15	TRBV7-2	TGTGCCAGCAGCTTAAGCAGGTGGAACACCGGGGAGCTGTTTTTT	CASSLSRWNTGELFF
TRBJ1-3	many	NA	16	TRBV10-3	TGTGCCATCAGGGATACCGGGGGAAGCTCTGGAAACACCATATATTTT	CAIRDTGGSSGNTIYF
TRBJ1-5	many	TRBD1	16	TRBV19	TGTGCCAGTAGCGGGACAGGGGGAGATCCTTGGCAGCCCCAGCATTTT	CASSGTGGDPWQPQHF
TRBJ2-7	many	NA	12	TRBV29-1	TGCAGCGTACGGACGGAAAGCTACGAGCAGTACTTC	CSVRTESYEQYF
TRBJ2-7	many	NA	12	TRBV6-1	TGTGCCAGCAGTGAAGAGAGGTACGAGCAGTACTTC	CASSEERYEQYF
TRBJ2-4	many	NA	15	TRBV2	TGTGCCAGCAGTTCGACCGGGACGGTCAAAAACATTCAGTACTTC	CASSSTGTVKNIQYF
TRBJ1-6	many	NA	15	TRBV6-1	TGTGCCAGCAGCCCGACGAACGATAGGACGTCACCCCTCCACTTT	CASSPTNDRTSPLHF
TRBJ2-7	NA	NA	14	TRBV6-1	TGTGCCAGCAGTACCAGGGAGGCCACCTACGAGCAGTACTTC	CASSTREATYEQYF
TRBJ2-5	NA	NA	12	TRBV6-1	TGTGCCAGCGCAGAGTACCAAGAGACCCAGTACTTC	CASAEYQETQYF